Below, one T cell receptor beta chain is given with its context. Its antigen is unknown. These data come from a study of response to subunit inactivated influenza vaccine. Study-level results: With each seasonal influenza vaccination, the authors suggested, few new T cells are recruited.

Using its own MiXCR run on the RT-PCR reads, TCRdb lists one record per CDR3 protein. The profile shows more than 500,000 distinct CDR3 sequences, around 11% of them singletons. The CDR3 is made up of 15 amino acids. J gave up 2 bases and V 2 bases, and 3 bases lay outside the gene matches. Germline values: CDR1 MNHEY, CDR2 SVGEGT. These data were also filed under a second study, of T cells expressing NK-cell markers. From that report: TCR beta cDNA was generated via 5'RACE template switching incorporating UMIs. The eight sequenced donors comprised seven who were HCMV-seropositive and one who was seronegative. NKG2C+ dominant clonotype frequencies in 5 or 6 donors were roughly 1.0-7.5% of CD8+ T cells. No clear determination of HCMV specificity was made for expanded NKG2C+ T cell clones.

This clonotype was sampled from a man in his fifties or sixties who received an inactivated influenza vaccine. The specimen was PBMCs from blood, collected on the day of vaccination. This chain uses TRBV6-2 or TRBV6-3 with TRBJ2-1; the match to TRBD2 covers 7 bases. The CDR3 bases are TGTGCCAGCAGTTACAGAGCGGGACCCTACAATGAGCAGTTCTTC. Its translation is CASSYRAGPYNEQFF.